This TCR beta chain was identified during a study of blood T cells in healthy people across ages. Then a second PCR, running roughly 7 to 11 cycles, was carried out with a sample-barcoded 5' primer and a J-beta primer mix. MiXCR, run by TCRdb on the 5' RACE reads, gives a single entry per CDR3 protein. There are fewer than 900,000 distinct CDR3 sequences in the sample; 35% to 45% occur only once, and roughly 19% lies in the top ten. The CDR3 sequence is 13 residues long. V was clipped by 7 bases and J by 2 bases; unmatched bases: 3. The germline V gene encodes CDR1 SNHLY and CDR2 FYNNEI. The TCR was taken from a woman in her sixties or seventies in good health. The chain couples TRBV2 to TRBJ2-3; 7 nucleotides align to TRBD1. Sequencing was performed on blood. For the CDR3, the DNA is TGTGCCAGCATCGAGGGGGCCACAGATACGCAGTATTTT. Translation gives CASIEGATDTQYF.